A single sample gave rise to the 27 T cell receptor beta chains below, sequenced in a study of OX40 agonist ivuxolimab in advanced cancers. Profiled with immunoSEQ multiplex PCR; TCRdb holds only in-frame clones, not every one. Here the sample spans tens of thousands of clones, 70% to 90% being singletons. The sample in question was CD4+ or CD8+ T cells sorted from blood, obtained in a trial of the OX40 agonist ivuxolimab. These receptors all stem from an adult with an advanced solid tumor such as melanoma, head and neck, liver or kidney cancer.

This clone was detected once. The gene calls are TRBV28 and TRBJ2-7; TRBD2 is a possible D gene (7 bases). CDR3 size: 14 residues. CDR1 is MDHEN, CDR2 SYDVKM, per germline. V was clipped by 10 bases and J by 3 bases, with 19 bases between them. The DNA of the CDR3 is TGTGCCAACAGCCCTGGGGGGGGCCGCTACGAGCAGTACTTC. Translating gives CANSPGGGRYEQYF.

The V and J genes are TRBV7-9 and TRBJ1-1; TRBD1 is a possible D gene (6 bases). V was pared by 5 bases and J by 3 bases, with 19 bases between. The germline gives CDR1 SEHNR, CDR2 FQNEAQ (reference sequence). This CDR3 is 16 amino acids long. The CDR3 nucleotides read TGTGCCAGCAGCGAGGCCGGAGGGGGGCTGTACACTGAAGCTTTCTTT. Amino acid sequence: CASSEAGGGLYTEAFF.

The chain combines TRBV10-3 with TRBJ1-2; D may be TRBD1 (5 bases). Germline V gene lookup returns CDR1 ENHRY and CDR2 SYGVKD. This CDR3 has 14 residues. Between the trimmed V and J ends, which lost 4 bases and 6 bases, there was a span of 15 bases. The CDR3 region has the DNA TGTGCCATCAGTGTTGACATTGGGGGTAATGGCTACACCTTC. It yields the protein CAISVDIGGNGYTF.

CDR3 residues: CASNGQLYNEQFF. The CDR3 DNA reads TGTGCCAGCAATGGACAGTTGTACAATGAGCAGTTCTTC. V usage is TRBV6-1 and J usage is TRBJ2-1; weak D call: TRBD1 (6 bases). This CDR3 has 13 residues. Trimming cost V 7 bases and J 4 bases, with 11 bases left between them. In germline, CDR1 is MNHNS, CDR2 SASEGT.

This rearrangement joins TRBV7-9 to TRBJ1-1; D is uncertain. This CDR3 spans 16 amino acids. Looked up from germline, CDR1 is SEHNR and CDR2 is FQNEAQ (reference sequence). The germline V and J ends were trimmed by 5 bases and 6 bases, with 22 bases remaining between them. CDR3 sequence: CASSPSRSTTMAEAFF. Written as DNA, the CDR3 is TGTGCCAGCAGCCCTAGTCGTTCCACTACAATGGCTGAAGCTTTCTTT. Using reference TRBV7-9 and TRBJ1-1 for the parts outside the CDR3, the full variable domain is DTGVSQNPRHKITKRGQNVTFRCDPISEHNRLYWYRQTLGQGPEFLTYFQNEAQLEKSRLLSDRFSAERPKGSFSTLEIQRTEQGDSAMYLCASSPSRSTTMAEAFFGQGTRLTVV.

In DNA, the CDR3 is TGTGCCAGCCGGGGTCTGACAGGGTCGGACGGTGGCTACACCTTC. Residues: CASRGLTGSDGGYTF. The J gene is TRBJ1-2, the V gene TRBV2; TRBD1 matches 7 bases. Germline-derived CDR1 and CDR2 are SNHLY and FYNNEI. The ends lost 8 bases at V and 7 bases at J; junction bases unmatched: 16. The CDR3 is 15 amino acids.

In the case of this clone: Mismatch with germline at one junction end may stem from a read error. The chain joins TRBV5-1 to TRBJ2-5; 12 bases map to TRBD2. Germline assignment: CDR1 SGHRS and CDR2 YFSETQ. The length of the CDR3 is 14 residues. In DNA, the CDR3 is TGCGCCAGCACCGCTGGGCTAGCGGGGGGGGACCGGCACTTC. Translation gives CASTAGLAGGDRHF.

The CDR3 spells CASSIGTSRGINEQFF. CDR3 in DNA: TGTGCCAGCAGCATAGGGACTAGCCGAGGGATCAATGAGCAGTTCTTC. This rearrangement joins TRBV7-2 to TRBJ2-1, with 9 bases fitting TRBD2. With 5 bases clipped from V and 6 bases from J, the junction kept 11 bases outside the gene matches. The CDR3 runs 16 residues. Germline CDR1 reads SGHTA; CDR2 reads FQGNSA. The variable domain in full, completed from reference TRBV7-2 and TRBJ2-1, reads GAGVSQSPSNKVTEKGKDVELRCDPISGHTALYWYRQSLGQGLEFLIYFQGNSAPDKSGLPSDRFSAERTGGSVSTLTIQRTQQEDSAVYLCASSIGTSRGINEQFFGPGTRLTVL.

Only one count was recorded for this clone. The V and J genes are TRBV5-6 and TRBJ1-2; D is possibly TRBD1 (5 bases). V was clipped by 2 bases and J by 4 bases, with 18 bases between them. Germline values: CDR1 SGHDT, CDR2 YYEEEE. The CDR3 extends over 16 amino acids. The CDR3 coding sequence is TGTGCCAGCAGCTTAGGGGTCGGCAGGCAAACCTATGGCTACACCTTC. This sequence encodes CASSLGVGRQTYGYTF.

The chain couples TRBV7-2 to TRBJ2-7, with D maybe TRBD1 (6 bases). This CDR3 has 15 amino acids. V was clipped by 1 base and J by 5 bases, with 15 bases between them. CDR1 SGHTA and CDR2 FQGNSA come from the germline V gene. The CDR3 reads CASSLGFPRGDEQYF. As DNA, the CDR3 is TGTGCCAGCAGCTTAGGTTTCCCCAGGGGTGACGAGCAGTACTTC.

The rearrangement joins TRBV7-6 to TRBJ1-1; D is unclear. Trimming removed 0 bases from V and 3 bases from J, with 8 bases in between. The germline CDR1 and CDR2 sequences are SGHVS and FNYEAQ. This CDR3 spans 14 amino acids. The CDR3 region is CASSLAGRDTEAFF. Written as DNA, the CDR3 is TGTGCCAGCAGCTTAGCAGGGCGGGACACTGAAGCTTTCTTT.

The chain couples TRBV2 to TRBJ1-2; 8 bases are a match to TRBD1. Germline lookup yields CDR1 SNHLY and CDR2 FYNNEI. The CDR3 contains 15 residues. Losses at the gene ends were 7 bases for V and 7 bases for J; bases not matched to a gene: 14. The CDR3 is CASTEGARGLAGYTF. CDR3 in DNA: TGTGCCAGCACGGAGGGGGCCAGGGGGCTCGCTGGCTACACCTTC. Full variable domain (missing parts from reference TRBV2 and TRBJ1-2): EPEVTQTPSHQVTQMGQEVILRCVPISNHLYFYWYRQILGQKVEFLVSFYNNEISEKSEIFDDQFSVERPDGSNFTLKIRSTKLEDSAMYFCASTEGARGLAGYTFGSGTRLTVV.

J is TRBJ1-6 and V is TRBV19, with a weak D call TRBD1 (6 bases). CDR1 is LNHDA and CDR2 is SQIVND in the germline V gene (reference sequence). The V gene lost 5 bases and the J gene lost 4 bases, with 9 bases spanning the gap. There are 14 residues in the CDR3. The CDR3 loop reads CASSRTVYNSPLHF. The CDR3 nucleotides read TGTGCCAGTAGTCGGACAGTTTATAATTCACCCCTCCACTTT.

The chain employs TRBV9 and TRBJ2-5; D gene uncertain. CDR1 SGDLS and CDR2 YYNGEE come from the germline V gene. V lost 1 base to trimming and J lost 4 bases, with 8 bases between them. The CDR3 consists of 13 residues. CDR3: CASSVSVGETQYF. As DNA, the CDR3 is TGTGCCAGCAGCGTAAGCGTCGGAGAGACCCAGTACTTC.

The chain recombines TRBV11-2 with TRBJ1-5; D remains unclear. With 1 base removed from V and 0 bases from J, the gap between germline ends came to 4 bases. The CDR3 loop spans 14 amino acids. Germline assignment: CDR1 SGHAT and CDR2 FQNNGV. The CDR3 coding sequence is TGTGCCAGCAGCTTAGGCAATAGCAATCAGCCCCAGCATTTT. This encodes CASSLGNSNQPQHF.

The CDR3 DNA reads as TGTGCCAGCAGCTCCGGGAGGAATAATTCACCCCTCCACTTT. Translation gives CASSSGRNNSPLHF. This chain uses TRBV7-9 with TRBJ1-6; D gene ambiguous. This CDR3 comprises 14 residues. Germline V gives CDR1 SEHNR, CDR2 FQNEAQ (reference sequence). The V gene lost 4 bases and the J gene lost 5 bases, with 9 bases spanning the gap.

This chain links TRBV2 with TRBJ1-1; D gene unclear. The CDR3 extends over 14 amino acids. V was clipped by 4 bases and J by 1 base, with 10 bases between them. The germline V gene has CDR1 SNHLY and CDR2 FYNNEI. The CDR3 region has the DNA TGTGCCAGCAGTGTAGTGATGGCGAACACTGAAGCTTTCTTT. Residues: CASSVVMANTEAFF.

The chain combines TRBV4-2 with TRBJ1-1, with 8 bases matching TRBD1. Germline CDR1 and CDR2: LGHNA and YNFKEQ. The CDR3 loop spans 17 amino acids. V shed 1 base, J shed 3 bases, and the junction held 10 bases outside the gene matches. CDR3 amino acids: CASSQVTRGREYTEAFF. CDR3 DNA: TGTGCCAGCAGCCAAGTTACCAGGGGGCGGGAGTACACTGAAGCTTTCTTT.

The rearrangement uses TRBV5-1 and TRBJ2-2; D not resolved. This CDR3 has 18 amino acids. The germline V and J ends were trimmed by 0 bases and 3 bases, with 18 bases remaining between them. Germline-derived CDR1 and CDR2 are SGHRS and YFSETQ. In nucleotides, the CDR3 is TGCGCCAGCAGCTTGGCCACGAACAGTCGATTGGACACCGGGGAGCTGTTTTTT. This translates into CASSLATNSRLDTGELFF. The complete variable domain, with remaining parts taken from reference TRBV5-1 and TRBJ2-2, reads KAGVTQTPRYLIKTRGQQVTLSCSPISGHRSVSWYQQTPGQGLQFLFEYFSETQRNKGNFPGRFSGRQFSNSRSEMNVSTLELGDSALYLCASSLATNSRLDTGELFFGEGSRLTVL.

The chain uses TRBV28 and TRBJ1-2; 8 bases match TRBD1. With V trimmed by 4 bases and J by 4 bases, 5 bases remained unmatched. Looked up from germline, CDR1 is MDHEN and CDR2 is SYDVKM. This CDR3 has 14 residues. CDR3 region: CASSSPGQVYGYTF. In nucleotides, the CDR3 is TGTGCCAGCAGTTCCCCGGGACAGGTCTATGGCTACACCTTC.

The rearrangement uses TRBV5-6 and TRBJ1-3; D is perhaps TRBD1 (6 bases). The germline gives CDR1 SGHDT, CDR2 YYEEEE. The CDR3 sequence is 14 residues long. V gave up 3 bases and J gave up 4 bases, with 11 bases separating them. The CDR3 region has the DNA TGTGCCAGCAGCTGGGGGGGCTTGGGAAACACCATATATTTT. This gives the protein CASSWGGLGNTIYF.

The J gene is TRBJ1-3, the V gene TRBV5-1, with 9 bases aligning to TRBD1. The CDR3 has 14 residues. Per germline, CDR1 SGHRS and CDR2 YFSETQ. J gave up 9 bases and V 4 bases, and 8 bases lay outside the gene matches. The CDR3, as DNA: TGCGCCAGCAGCCCAGGGACAGGGATGGTCACCATATATTTT. Translated, it gives CASSPGTGMVTIYF.

V usage is TRBV18 and J usage is TRBJ1-5; unclear D gene. Trimming took off 2 bases at V and 1 base at J, with 6 bases between the two ends. The CDR3 covers 14 residues. Germline V lookup: CDR1 KGHSH, CDR2 LQKENI. This CDR3 reads CASSPRQSNQPQHF. DNA of the CDR3: TGTGCCAGCTCACCAAGGCAGAGCAATCAGCCCCAGCATTTT.

The rearrangement uses TRBV18 and TRBJ2-7; D may be TRBD2 (6 bases). The germline gives CDR1 KGHSH, CDR2 LQKENI. The CDR3 runs to 12 residues. Between the trimmed V and J ends, which lost 0 bases and 9 bases, there was a span of 9 bases. In DNA form, the CDR3 reads TGTGCCAGCTCACCACCGGGACTCCTGCAGTACTTC. This gives the protein CASSPPGLLQYF.

This sequence joins TRBV5-8 and TRBJ1-2; 7 bases fit TRBD1. The CDR3 covers 15 residues. Trimming removed 1 base from V and 7 bases from J; junction bases left unmatched: 10. Germline CDR1 and CDR2: SGHTS and YDEGEE. CDR3 coding DNA: TGTGCCAGCAGCTTGCGGGGACAGTCCCACGGTGGCTACACCTTC. Residues: CASSLRGQSHGGYTF.

The chain couples TRBV18 to TRBJ1-2; D is undetermined. The ends were cut back, 3 bases at V and 8 bases at J, with 13 bases in the middle. CDR1 and CDR2 from the germline V gene are KGHSH and LQKENI. This CDR3 contains 13 residues. CDR3 amino acids: CASSPPWAGGYTF. The CDR3 nucleotides read TGTGCCAGCTCACCCCCGTGGGCTGGAGGCTACACCTTC. Using reference TRBV18 and TRBJ1-2 for the parts outside the CDR3, the full variable domain is NAGVMQNPRHLVRRRGQEARLRCSPMKGHSHVYWYRQLPEEGLKFMVYLQKENIIDESGMPKERFSAEFPKEGPSILRIQQVVRGDSAAYFCASSPPWAGGYTFGSGTRLTVV.

This clone was seen a few times. V gene TRBV7-6 combines with J gene TRBJ1-1; D is possibly TRBD1 (5 bases). The CDR3 loop spans 14 amino acids. Germline lookup yields CDR1 SGHVS and CDR2 FNYEAQ. V shed 5 bases and J shed 2 bases, with 12 bases lying between them. This CDR3 is CASSPRTGNTEAFF. The CDR3 coding sequence is TGTGCCAGCAGCCCCCGTACAGGAAACACTGAAGCTTTCTTT.